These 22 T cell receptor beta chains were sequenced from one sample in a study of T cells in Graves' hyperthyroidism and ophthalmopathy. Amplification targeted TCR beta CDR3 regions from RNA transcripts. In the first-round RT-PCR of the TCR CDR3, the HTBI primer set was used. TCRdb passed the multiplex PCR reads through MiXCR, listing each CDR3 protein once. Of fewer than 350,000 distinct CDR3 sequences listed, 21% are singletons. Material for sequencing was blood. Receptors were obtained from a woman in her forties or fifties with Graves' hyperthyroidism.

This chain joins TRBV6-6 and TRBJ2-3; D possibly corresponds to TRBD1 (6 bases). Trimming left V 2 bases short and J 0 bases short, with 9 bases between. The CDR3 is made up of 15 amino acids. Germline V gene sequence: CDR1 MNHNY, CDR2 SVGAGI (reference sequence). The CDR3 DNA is TGTGCCAGCAGTTACGGGACACTTAGCACAGATACGCAGTATTTT. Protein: CASSYGTLSTDTQYF.

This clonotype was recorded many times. The CDR3 spells CSARQGYEQYF. The CDR3 nucleotides read TGCAGTGCTAGACAGGGTTACGAGCAGTACTTC. The genes are TRBV20-1 and TRBJ2-7; weak D call: TRBD1 (5 bases). Trimming left V 2 bases short and J 4 bases short, with 6 bases between. CDR1 DFQATT and CDR2 SNEGSKA come from the germline V gene (reference sequence). The length of the CDR3 is 11 residues.

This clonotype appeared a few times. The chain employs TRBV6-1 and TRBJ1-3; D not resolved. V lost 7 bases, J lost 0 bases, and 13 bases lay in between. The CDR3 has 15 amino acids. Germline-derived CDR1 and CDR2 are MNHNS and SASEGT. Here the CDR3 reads CASTPTVLSGNTIYF. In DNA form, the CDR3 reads TGTGCCAGCACTCCTACAGTGCTCTCTGGAAACACCATATATTTT.

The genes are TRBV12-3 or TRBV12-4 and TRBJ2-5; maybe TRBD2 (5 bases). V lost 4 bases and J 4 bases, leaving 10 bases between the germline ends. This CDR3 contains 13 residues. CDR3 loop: CASSWEYRETQYF. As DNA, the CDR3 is TGTGCCAGCAGTTGGGAGTATCGAGAGACCCAGTACTTC.

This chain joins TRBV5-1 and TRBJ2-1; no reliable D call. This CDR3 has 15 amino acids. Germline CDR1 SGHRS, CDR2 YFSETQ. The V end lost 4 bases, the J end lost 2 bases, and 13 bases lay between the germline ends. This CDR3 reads CASSLGSGPYNEQFF. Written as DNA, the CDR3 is TGCGCCAGCAGCCTAGGTTCCGGTCCCTACAATGAGCAGTTCTTC.

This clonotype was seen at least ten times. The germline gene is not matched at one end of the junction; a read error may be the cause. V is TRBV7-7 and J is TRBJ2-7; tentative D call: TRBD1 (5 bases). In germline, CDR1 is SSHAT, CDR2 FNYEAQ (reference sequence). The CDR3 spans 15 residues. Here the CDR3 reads CASSLGSGNSYEQYF. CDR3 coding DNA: TGTGCTAGCAGCTTAGGTTCAGGGAACTCCTACGAGCAGTACTTC.

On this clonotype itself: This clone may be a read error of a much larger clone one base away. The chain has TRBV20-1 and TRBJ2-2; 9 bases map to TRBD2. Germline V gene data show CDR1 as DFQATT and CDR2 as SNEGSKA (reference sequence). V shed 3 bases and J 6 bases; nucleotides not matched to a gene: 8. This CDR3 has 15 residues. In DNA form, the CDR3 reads TGCAGTGCTAGTCTAGCGGGAAGTATCGCCGGGGAGCTGTTTTTT. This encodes CSASLAGSIAGELFF.

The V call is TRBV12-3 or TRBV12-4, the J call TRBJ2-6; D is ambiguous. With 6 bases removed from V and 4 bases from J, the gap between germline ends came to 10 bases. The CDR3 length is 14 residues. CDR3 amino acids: CASSLIPGANVLTF. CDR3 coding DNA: TGTGCCAGCAGCCTCATTCCCGGGGCCAACGTCCTGACTTTC.

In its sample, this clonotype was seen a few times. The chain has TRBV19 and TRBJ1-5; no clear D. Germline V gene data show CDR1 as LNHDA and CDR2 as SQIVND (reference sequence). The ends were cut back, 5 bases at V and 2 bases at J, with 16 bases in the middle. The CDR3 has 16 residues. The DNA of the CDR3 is TGTGCCAGTAGTCCCGGGAACCGCTGGGGCAATCAGCCCCAGCATTTT. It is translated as CASSPGNRWGNQPQHF.

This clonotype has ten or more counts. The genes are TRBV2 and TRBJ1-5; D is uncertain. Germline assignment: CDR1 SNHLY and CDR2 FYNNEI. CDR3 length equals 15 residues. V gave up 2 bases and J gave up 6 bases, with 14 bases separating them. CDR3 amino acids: CASSELGADFQPQHF. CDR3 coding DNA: TGTGCCAGCAGTGAATTGGGAGCTGACTTTCAGCCCCAGCATTTT.

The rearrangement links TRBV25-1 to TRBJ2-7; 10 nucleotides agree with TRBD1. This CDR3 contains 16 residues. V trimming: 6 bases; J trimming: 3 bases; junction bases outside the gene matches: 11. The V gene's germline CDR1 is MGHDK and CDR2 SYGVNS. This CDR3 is CASSEPGTGVNYEQYF. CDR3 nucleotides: TGTGCCAGCAGCGAACCCGGGACAGGGGTCAACTACGAGCAGTACTTC.

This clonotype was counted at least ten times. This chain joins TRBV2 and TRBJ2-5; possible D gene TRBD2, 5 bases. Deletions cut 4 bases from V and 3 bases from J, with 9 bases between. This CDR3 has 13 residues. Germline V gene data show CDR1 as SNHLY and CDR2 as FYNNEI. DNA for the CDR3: TGTGCCAGCAGTGTAATCGGGGAAGAGACCCAGTACTTC. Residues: CASSVIGEETQYF.

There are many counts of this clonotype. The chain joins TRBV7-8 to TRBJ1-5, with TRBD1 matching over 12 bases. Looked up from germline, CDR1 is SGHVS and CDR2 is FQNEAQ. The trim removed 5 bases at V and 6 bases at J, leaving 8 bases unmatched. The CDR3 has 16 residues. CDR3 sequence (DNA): TGTGCCAGCAGCGTGGGGACAGGGGGCTTCGGTCAGCCCCAGCATTTT. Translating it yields CASSVGTGGFGQPQHF.

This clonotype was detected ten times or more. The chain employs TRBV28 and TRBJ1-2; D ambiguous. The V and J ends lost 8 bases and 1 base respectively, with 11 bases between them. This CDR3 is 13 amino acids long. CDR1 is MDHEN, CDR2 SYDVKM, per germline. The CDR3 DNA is TGTGCCAGCCGATTGGAGTATAACTATGGCTACACCTTC. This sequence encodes CASRLEYNYGYTF.

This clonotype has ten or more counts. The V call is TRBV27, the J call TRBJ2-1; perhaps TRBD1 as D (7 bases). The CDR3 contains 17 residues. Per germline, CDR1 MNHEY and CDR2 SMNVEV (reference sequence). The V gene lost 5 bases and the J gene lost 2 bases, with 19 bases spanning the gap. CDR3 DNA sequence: TGTGCCAGCAGTCCCCCTCTCAGGGGGGAAACCTACAATGAGCAGTTCTTC. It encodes CASSPPLRGETYNEQFF.

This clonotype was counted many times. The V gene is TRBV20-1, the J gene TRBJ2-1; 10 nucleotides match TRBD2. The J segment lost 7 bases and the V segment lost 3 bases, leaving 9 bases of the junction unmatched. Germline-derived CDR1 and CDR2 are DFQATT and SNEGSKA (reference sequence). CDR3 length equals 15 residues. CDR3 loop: CSASGVAGGENEQFF. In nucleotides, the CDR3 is TGCAGTGCTAGTGGGGTAGCGGGAGGCGAAAATGAGCAGTTCTTC.

In DNA form, the CDR3 reads TGCAGTGCCTCAGGGGGGGCTAGCGACCGGGCTACCAATGAGCAGTTCTTC. This sequence encodes CSASGGASDRATNEQFF. The chain links TRBV20-1 to TRBJ2-1; either TRBD1 or TRBD2 may supply D (7 bases each). With 6 bases removed from V and 6 bases from J, the gap between germline ends came to 27 bases. Germline loops: CDR1 DFQATT, CDR2 SNEGSKA (reference sequence). The CDR3 has 17 residues.

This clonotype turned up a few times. CDR3 in amino acids: CASSPPGTGARGYTF. The CDR3 nucleotides read TGTGCCAGCAGCCCCCCCGGGACAGGCGCCCGCGGCTACACCTTC. The rearrangement links TRBV27 to TRBJ1-2, with TRBD1 matching 8 bases. The CDR3 spans 15 residues. The germline V gene has CDR1 MNHEY and CDR2 SMNVEV (reference sequence). The V gene end was trimmed by 6 bases and the J gene end by 8 bases; junction bases not matched to a gene: 14.

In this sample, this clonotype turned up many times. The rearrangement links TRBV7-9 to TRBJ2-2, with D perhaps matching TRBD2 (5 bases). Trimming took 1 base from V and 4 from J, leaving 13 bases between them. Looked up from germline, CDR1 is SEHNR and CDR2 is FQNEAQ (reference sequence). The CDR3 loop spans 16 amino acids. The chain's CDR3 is CASSLESGFSTGELFF. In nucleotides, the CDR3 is TGTGCCAGCAGCTTAGAATCGGGGTTCAGCACCGGGGAGCTGTTTTTT.

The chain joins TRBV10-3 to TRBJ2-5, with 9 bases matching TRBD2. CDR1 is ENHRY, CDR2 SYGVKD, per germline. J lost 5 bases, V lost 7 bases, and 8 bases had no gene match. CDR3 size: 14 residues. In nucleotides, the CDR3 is TGTGCCATCAACGGACTAGCGTCTGTGGAGACCCAGTACTTC. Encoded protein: CAINGLASVETQYF.

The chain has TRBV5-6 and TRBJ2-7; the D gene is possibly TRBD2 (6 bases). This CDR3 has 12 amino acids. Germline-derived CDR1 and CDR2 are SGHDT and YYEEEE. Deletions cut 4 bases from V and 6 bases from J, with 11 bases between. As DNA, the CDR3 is TGTGCCAGCAGCCAAGGAGGGGCCGAGCAGTACTTC. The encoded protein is CASSQGGAEQYF. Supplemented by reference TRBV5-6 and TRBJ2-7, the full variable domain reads DAGVTQSPTHLIKTRGQQVTLRCSPKSGHDTVSWYQQALGQGPQFIFQYYEEEERQRGNFPDRFSGHQFPNYSSELNVNALLLGDSALYLCASSQGGAEQYFGPGTRLTVT.

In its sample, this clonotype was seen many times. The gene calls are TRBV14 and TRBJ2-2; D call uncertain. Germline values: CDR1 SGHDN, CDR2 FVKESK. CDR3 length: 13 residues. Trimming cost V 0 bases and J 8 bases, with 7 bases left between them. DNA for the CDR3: TGTGCCAGCAGCCAAGAGCAGGTTGGGGAGCTGTTTTTT. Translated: CASSQEQVGELFF.